The 11 T cell receptor beta chains below were found in one sample sequenced in a study of T cell repertoires in cytomegalovirus infection. TCRdb used MiXCR to reprocess the reads, holding one entry per CDR3 protein. The sample includes roughly 640,000 distinct CDR3 sequences, 24% of them seen just once. Input material: CD8+ T cells from PBMCs. The source of these receptors is a human donor in good health (CMV status not recorded). Some clones in this sample may be carry-over from other donors' samples.

This clonotype turned up a few times. This rearrangement joins TRBV5-1 to TRBJ2-1; the D gene could be TRBD1 or TRBD2 (5 bases each). The CDR3 sequence is 15 residues long. Trimming removed 4 bases from V and 7 bases from J, with 18 bases in between. Germline assignment: CDR1 SGHRS and CDR2 YFSETQ. CDR3 sequence: CASSNPGTPRNEQFF. CDR3 bases: TGCGCCAGCAGCAACCCCGGGACCCCGAGGAATGAGCAGTTCTTC.

This clonotype was counted ten times or more. The chain links TRBV7-2 to TRBJ2-3, with TRBD2 matching 8 bases. Germline V lookup: CDR1 SGHTA, CDR2 FQGNSA. J lost 5 bases, V lost 1 base, and 5 bases had no gene match. The CDR3 has 15 residues. This chain's CDR3 is CASSLGGGPGDTQYF. The CDR3 bases are TGTGCCAGCAGCTTAGGCGGGGGGCCTGGAGATACGCAGTATTTT.

This clonotype has more than one count but fewer than ten. The rearrangement joins TRBV12-3 or TRBV12-4 to TRBJ1-2; D is possibly TRBD1 (6 bases). This CDR3 region has 14 residues. V was pared by 3 bases and J by 7 bases, with 15 bases between. The CDR3 DNA is TGTGCCAGCAGTTTTAAACAGGGCTTGGGTGGCTACACCTTC. Protein sequence: CASSFKQGLGGYTF.

The chain has TRBV19 and TRBJ2-2; the D is unclear. The V end lost 5 bases, the J end lost 5 bases, and 12 bases lay between the germline ends. The CDR3 runs 14 residues. Germline loops: CDR1 LNHDA, CDR2 SQIVND (reference sequence). In nucleotides, the CDR3 is TGTGCCAGTAGTGGCCTCATGGGGACCGGGGAGCTGTTTTTT. As protein: CASSGLMGTGELFF. Full variable domain (rest looked up from reference TRBV19 and TRBJ2-2): DGGITQSPKYLFRKEGQNVTLSCEQNLNHDAMYWYRQDPGQGLRLIYYSQIVNDFQKGDIAEGYSVSREKKESFPLTVTSAQKNPTAFYLCASSGLMGTGELFFGEGSRLTVL.

In the case of this clonotype: This could be a read error, since a much larger clone is one nucleotide away. The chain employs TRBV7-6 and TRBJ1-6, with no clear D. Germline V CDR1 and CDR2: SGHVS, FNYEAQ. The CDR3 loop spans 16 amino acids. DNA of the CDR3: TGTGCCAGCAGCGCCGGAGCGAACTCCTATAATTCACTCCTCCACTTT. Its protein product is CASSAGANSYNSLLHF.

This clonotype was counted a few times. The rearrangement links TRBV5-5 to TRBJ2-7; TRBD1 aligns across 8 bases. Trimming at V came to 2 bases and at J to 3 bases, leaving 7 bases not matched to a gene. The CDR3 has 15 amino acids. Germline values: CDR1 SGHKS, CDR2 YYEKEE (reference sequence). The CDR3 spells CASSLTGGNDYEQYF. For the CDR3, the DNA is TGTGCCAGCAGCTTAACAGGGGGAAATGACTACGAGCAGTACTTC. The full variable domain, rest sourced from reference TRBV5-5 and TRBJ2-7, is DAGVTQSPTHLIKTRGQQVTLRCSPISGHKSVSWYQQVLGQGPQFIFQYYEKEERGRGNFPDRFSARQFPNYSSELNVNALLLGDSALYLCASSLTGGNDYEQYFGPGTRLTVT.

The chain employs TRBV6-6 and TRBJ2-3; D unclear. The V gene's germline CDR1 is MNHNY and CDR2 SVGAGI (reference sequence). Trimming removed 7 bases at V and 6 bases at J, with 5 bases between. The CDR3 is made up of 10 amino acids. The CDR3 DNA sequence: TGTGCCAGCATGTACGATACGCAGTATTTT. Its protein is CASMYDTQYF.

This clonotype was counted many times. This chain joins TRBV6-6 and TRBJ2-4; D is perhaps TRBD1 (5 bases). The V end was cut by 7 bases, the J end by 1 base, with 17 bases between. Germline V gene lookup returns CDR1 MNHNY and CDR2 SVGAGI (reference sequence). The CDR3 spans 16 residues. CDR3 sequence reads: CASIGQNQPAKNIQYF. In DNA form, the CDR3 reads TGTGCCAGCATCGGACAAAACCAGCCGGCCAAAAACATTCAGTACTTC.

The chain combines TRBV29-1 with TRBJ1-1; a possible D gene is TRBD1 (6 bases). Trimming took off 2 bases at V and 1 base at J, with 8 bases between the two ends. Germline V gives CDR1 SQVTM, CDR2 ANQGSEA. The CDR3 runs 13 residues. DNA for the CDR3: TGCAGCGTTGAAAGGGGGGGGAACACTGAAGCTTTCTTT. It specifies CSVERGGNTEAFF.

Many counts were recorded for this clonotype. The J gene is TRBJ2-1, the V gene TRBV12-3 or TRBV12-4; a possible D gene is TRBD1 (5 bases). This CDR3 is 16 amino acids long. The V gene lost 6 bases and the J gene lost 4 bases, with 19 bases spanning the gap. The CDR3 region has the DNA TGTGCCAGCAGCCACCAGGGTTTTAAACCTTACAATGAGCAGTTCTTC. Protein: CASSHQGFKPYNEQFF.

V is TRBV9 and J is TRBJ2-1, with 7 nucleotides matching TRBD2. Per the germline V gene, CDR1 is SGDLS and CDR2 is YYNGEE. CDR3 length equals 15 residues. V gave up 4 bases and J gave up 8 bases; unmatched junction bases: 12. This chain's CDR3 is CASSPRIAGFDEQFF. The CDR3 DNA follows: TGTGCCAGCAGCCCCCGAATAGCGGGTTTCGATGAGCAGTTCTTC.